This TCR beta chain was retrieved from a study of cytomegalovirus exposure and HLA in healthy donors. Study summary: Most genotyped donors, around four fifths of about 430, had Caucasian-associated genetic ancestry.

Findings and caveats of the study: Equally common other TCR beta chains were less clonally expanded than HLA-associated ones, a later analysis found. In a later analysis, TCR beta V- and J-gene trimming showed a link to a missense DCLRE1C variant.

This clone was detected only once. Its antigen is not known. The PCR made use of 60 Vbeta and 13 Jbeta primers. Sequenced by immunoSEQ multiplex PCR; TCRdb stores in-frame clones only, minus some. The sample yields approximately 160,000 clones, around three quarters seen once. The germline V gene encodes CDR1 MNHEY and CDR2 SMNVEV (reference sequence). CDR3 length: 15 amino acids. The junction had 10 bases not matched to a gene; V was cut back by 4 bases and J by 6 bases. Donors in the study were healthy people who gave bone marrow. Sequencing was performed on PBMCs. The sequence was obtained from a man aged 40-49 years in good health and CMV-seronegative. The V and J genes are TRBV27 and TRBJ1-2; TRBD1 matches at 8 bases. The CDR3 nucleotides are TGTGCCAGCAGTTACGGACAGGGTAGCCGGAATGGCTACACCTTC. Translating it yields CASSYGQGSRNGYTF.